This T cell receptor beta chain was identified in a study of shared clonotypes between healthy human individuals. Clones were sequenced by immunoSEQ multiplex PCR, and TCRdb holds only the in-frame ones, with some missing. The sample holds some 1,400,000 clones, over 95% seen once. The V gene end was trimmed by 6 bases and the J gene end by 4 bases; junction bases not matched to a gene: 9. Germline assignment: CDR1 LGHNT and CDR2 FRNRAP. The CDR3 has 15 residues. The sequence was collected from a man aged 25-45 years in good health. V gene TRBV12-5 combines with J gene TRBJ2-7; TRBD1 matches at 10 bases. Source material: naive CD4+ T cells sorted from blood. The subset: CD45RA+ positively selected. The CDR3 protein is CASGPPGQGRYEQYF. CDR3 DNA: TGTGCTAGTGGGCCACCGGGACAGGGGCGGTACGAGCAGTACTTC.